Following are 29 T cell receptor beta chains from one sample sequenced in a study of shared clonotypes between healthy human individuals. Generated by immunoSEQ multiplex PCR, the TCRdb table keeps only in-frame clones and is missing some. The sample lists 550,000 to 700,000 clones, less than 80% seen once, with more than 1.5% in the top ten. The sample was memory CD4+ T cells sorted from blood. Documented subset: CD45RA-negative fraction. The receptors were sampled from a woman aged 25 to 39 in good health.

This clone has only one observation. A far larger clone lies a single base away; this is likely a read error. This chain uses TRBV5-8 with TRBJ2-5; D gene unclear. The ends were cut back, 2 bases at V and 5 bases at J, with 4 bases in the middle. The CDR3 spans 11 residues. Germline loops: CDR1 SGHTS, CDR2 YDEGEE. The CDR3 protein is CASSFRETQYF. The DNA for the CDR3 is TGTGCCAGCAGCTTTCGGGAGACCCAGTACTTC.

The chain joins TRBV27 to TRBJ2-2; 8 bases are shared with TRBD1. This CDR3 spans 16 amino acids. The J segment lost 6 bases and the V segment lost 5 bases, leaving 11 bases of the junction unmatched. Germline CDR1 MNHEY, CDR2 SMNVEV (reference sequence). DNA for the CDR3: TGTGCCAGCAGTCGAGGACAGGGTACTTTGGCCGGGGAGCTGTTTTTT. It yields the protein CASSRGQGTLAGELFF.

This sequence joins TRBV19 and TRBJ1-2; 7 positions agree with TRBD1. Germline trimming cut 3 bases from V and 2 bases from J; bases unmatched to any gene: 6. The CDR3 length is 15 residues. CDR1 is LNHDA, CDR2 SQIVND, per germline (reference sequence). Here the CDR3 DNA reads TGTGCCAGTAGTATCCCTGGGACAGCGAACTATGGCTACACCTTC. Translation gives CASSIPGTANYGYTF.

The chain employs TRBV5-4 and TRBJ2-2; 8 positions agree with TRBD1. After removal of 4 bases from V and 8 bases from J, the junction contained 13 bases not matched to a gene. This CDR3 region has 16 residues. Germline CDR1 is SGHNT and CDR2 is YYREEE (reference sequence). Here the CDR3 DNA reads TGTGCCAGCAGCCAGACAGGCAGGGGGCGAGGGGGGGAGCTGTTTTTT. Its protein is CASSQTGRGRGGELFF.

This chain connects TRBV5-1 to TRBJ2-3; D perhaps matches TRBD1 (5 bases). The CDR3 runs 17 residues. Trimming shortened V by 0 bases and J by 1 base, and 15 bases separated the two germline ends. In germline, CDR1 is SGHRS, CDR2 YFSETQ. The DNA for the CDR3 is TGCGCCAGCAGCTTGGTGTTTACAGGAGCTCGCACAGATACGCAGTATTTT. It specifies CASSLVFTGARTDTQYF.

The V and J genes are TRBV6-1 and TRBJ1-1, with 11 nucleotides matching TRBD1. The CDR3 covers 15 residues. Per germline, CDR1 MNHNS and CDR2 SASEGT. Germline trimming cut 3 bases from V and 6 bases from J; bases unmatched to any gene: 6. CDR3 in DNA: TGTGCCAGCAGTGACGGGGGACAGGGGGTGTCTGAAGCTTTCTTT. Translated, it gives CASSDGGQGVSEAFF.

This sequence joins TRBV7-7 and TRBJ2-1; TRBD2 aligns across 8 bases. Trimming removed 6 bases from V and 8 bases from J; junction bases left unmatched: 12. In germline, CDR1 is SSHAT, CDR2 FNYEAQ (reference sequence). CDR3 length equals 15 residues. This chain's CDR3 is CASSRTSGPGDEQFF. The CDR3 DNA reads TGTGCCAGCAGTCGTACTAGCGGCCCGGGGGATGAGCAGTTCTTC.

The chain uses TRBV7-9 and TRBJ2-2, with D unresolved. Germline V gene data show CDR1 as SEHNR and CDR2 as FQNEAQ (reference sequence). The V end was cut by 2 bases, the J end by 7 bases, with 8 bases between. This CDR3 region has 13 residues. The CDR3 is CASSLLVVGELFF. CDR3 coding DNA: TGTGCCAGCAGCTTATTAGTAGTCGGGGAGCTGTTTTTT.

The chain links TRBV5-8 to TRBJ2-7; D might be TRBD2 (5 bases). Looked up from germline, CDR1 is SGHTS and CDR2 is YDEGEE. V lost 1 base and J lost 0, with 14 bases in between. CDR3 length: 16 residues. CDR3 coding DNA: TGTGCCAGCAGCTTGTCTTTAGGGAGAGGCTCCTACGAGCAGTACTTC. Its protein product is CASSLSLGRGSYEQYF.

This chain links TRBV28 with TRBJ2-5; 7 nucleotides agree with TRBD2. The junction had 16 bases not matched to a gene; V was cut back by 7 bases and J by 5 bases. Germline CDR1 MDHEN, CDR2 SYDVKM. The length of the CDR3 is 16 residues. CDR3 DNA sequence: TGTGCCAGCAACCCCCAGGCTAGCGGAGCGGGGGAGACCCAGTACTTC. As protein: CASNPQASGAGETQYF.

As DNA, the CDR3 is TGTGCCAGCAGTTTTCGACAGACCTATAATTCACCCCTCCACTTT. Amino acids: CASSFRQTYNSPLHF. The gene calls are TRBV28 and TRBJ1-6; a possible D gene is TRBD1 (5 bases). The germline CDR1 and CDR2 sequences are MDHEN and SYDVKM. This CDR3 has 15 residues. V was shortened by 3 bases and J by 2 bases, with 8 bases between the two germline ends.

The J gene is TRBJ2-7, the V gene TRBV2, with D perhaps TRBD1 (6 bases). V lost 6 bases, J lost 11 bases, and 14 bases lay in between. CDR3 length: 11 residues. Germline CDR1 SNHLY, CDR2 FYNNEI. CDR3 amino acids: CASSPGTRKYF. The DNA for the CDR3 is TGTGCCAGCAGCCCCGGGACAAGAAAGTACTTC.

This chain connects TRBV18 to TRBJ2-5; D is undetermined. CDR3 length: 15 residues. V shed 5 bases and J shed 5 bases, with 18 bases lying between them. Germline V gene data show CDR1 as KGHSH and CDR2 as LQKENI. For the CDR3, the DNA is TGTGCCAGCTCAATAAGTACTGCTACCCGGGAGACCCAGTACTTC. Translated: CASSISTATRETQYF.

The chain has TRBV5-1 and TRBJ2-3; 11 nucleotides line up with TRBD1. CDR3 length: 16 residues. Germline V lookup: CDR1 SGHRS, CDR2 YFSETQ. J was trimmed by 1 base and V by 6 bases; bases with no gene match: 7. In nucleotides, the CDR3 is TGCGCCAGCACCACGAGGACAGGGGGCGGCACAGATACGCAGTATTTT. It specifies CASTTRTGGGTDTQYF.

The DNA of the CDR3 is TGTGCCAGTAGGACCCAGGGGATAGCGGACACTGAAGCTTTCTTT. It encodes CASRTQGIADTEAFF. This rearrangement joins TRBV19 to TRBJ1-1, with D tentatively TRBD1 (6 bases). The germline V gene encodes CDR1 LNHDA and CDR2 SQIVND (reference sequence). The CDR3 consists of 15 residues. Trimming took 6 bases from V and 3 from J, leaving 17 bases between them.

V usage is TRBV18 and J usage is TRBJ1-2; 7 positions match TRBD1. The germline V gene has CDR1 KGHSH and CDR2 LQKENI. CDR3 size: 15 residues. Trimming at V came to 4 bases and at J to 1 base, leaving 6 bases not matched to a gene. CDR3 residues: CASSHDREFNYGYTF. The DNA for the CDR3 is TGTGCCAGCTCACACGACAGGGAGTTTAACTATGGCTACACCTTC.

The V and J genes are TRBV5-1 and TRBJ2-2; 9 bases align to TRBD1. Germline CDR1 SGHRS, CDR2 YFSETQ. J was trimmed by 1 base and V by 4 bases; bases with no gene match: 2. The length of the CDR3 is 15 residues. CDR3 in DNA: TGCGCCAGCAGCATGGACAGGGGGAACACCGGGGAGCTGTTTTTT. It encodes CASSMDRGNTGELFF.

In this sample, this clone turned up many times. DNA of the CDR3: TGTGCCAGCAGTTTGTCCGGGACTACCTTTGGGACCCAGTACTTC. It encodes CASSLSGTTFGTQYF. The V and J genes are TRBV28 and TRBJ2-5; 7 positions match TRBD2. Germline CDR1 is MDHEN and CDR2 is SYDVKM. The V and J ends lost 3 bases and 7 bases, in that order; junction bases with no gene match: 11. The CDR3 runs to 15 residues.

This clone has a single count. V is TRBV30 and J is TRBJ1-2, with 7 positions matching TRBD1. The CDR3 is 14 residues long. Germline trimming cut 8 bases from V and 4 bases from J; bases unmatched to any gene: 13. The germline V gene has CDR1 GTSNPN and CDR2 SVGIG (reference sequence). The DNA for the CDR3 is TGTGCCGGAGACGACAGGGATGGCGCCTATGGCTACACCTTC. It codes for CAGDDRDGAYGYTF.

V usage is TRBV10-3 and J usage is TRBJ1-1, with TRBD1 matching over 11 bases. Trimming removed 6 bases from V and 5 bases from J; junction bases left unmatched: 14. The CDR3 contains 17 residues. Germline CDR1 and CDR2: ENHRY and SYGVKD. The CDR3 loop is CAIRPGQGGGPTTEAFF. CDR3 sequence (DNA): TGTGCCATCAGACCGGGACAGGGGGGAGGTCCGACTACTGAAGCTTTCTTT.

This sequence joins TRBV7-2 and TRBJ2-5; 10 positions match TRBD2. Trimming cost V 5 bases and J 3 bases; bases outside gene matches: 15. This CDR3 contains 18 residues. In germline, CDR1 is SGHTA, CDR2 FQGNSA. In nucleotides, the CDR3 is TGTGCCAGCAGCCCATCCCGAAGGGTCCTAGCGGGAGAAGAGACCCAGTACTTC. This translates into CASSPSRRVLAGEETQYF. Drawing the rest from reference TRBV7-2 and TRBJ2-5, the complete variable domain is GAGVSQSPSNKVTEKGKDVELRCDPISGHTALYWYRQSLGQGLEFLIYFQGNSAPDKSGLPSDRFSAERTGGSVSTLTIQRTQQEDSAVYLCASSPSRRVLAGEETQYFGPGTRLLVL.

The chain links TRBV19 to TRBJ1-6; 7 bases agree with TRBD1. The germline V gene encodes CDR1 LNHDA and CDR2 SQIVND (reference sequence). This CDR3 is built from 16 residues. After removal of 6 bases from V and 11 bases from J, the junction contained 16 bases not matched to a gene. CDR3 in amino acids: CASSREPGQLFAPLHF. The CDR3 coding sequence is TGTGCCAGTAGCCGAGAACCGGGACAGCTATTTGCACCCCTCCACTTT.

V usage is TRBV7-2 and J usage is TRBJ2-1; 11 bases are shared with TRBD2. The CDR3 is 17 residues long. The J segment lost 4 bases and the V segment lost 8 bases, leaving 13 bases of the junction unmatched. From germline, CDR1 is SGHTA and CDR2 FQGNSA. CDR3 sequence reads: CASHFRPGLAGYNEQFF. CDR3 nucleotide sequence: TGTGCCAGCCATTTCCGACCCGGACTAGCGGGTTACAATGAGCAGTTCTTC.

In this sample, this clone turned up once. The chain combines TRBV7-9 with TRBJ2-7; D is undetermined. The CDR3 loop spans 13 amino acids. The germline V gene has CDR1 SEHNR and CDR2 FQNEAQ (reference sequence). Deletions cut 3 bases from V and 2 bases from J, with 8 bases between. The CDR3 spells CASSFAVTYEQYF. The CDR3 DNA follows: TGTGCCAGCAGCTTTGCCGTAACCTACGAGCAGTACTTC.

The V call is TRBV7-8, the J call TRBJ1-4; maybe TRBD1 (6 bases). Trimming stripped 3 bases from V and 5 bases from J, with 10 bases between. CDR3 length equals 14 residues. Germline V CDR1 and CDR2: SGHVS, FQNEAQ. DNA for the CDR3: TGTGCCAGCAGCTTTTACAGGGACAATGAAAAACTGTTTTTT. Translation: CASSFYRDNEKLFF.

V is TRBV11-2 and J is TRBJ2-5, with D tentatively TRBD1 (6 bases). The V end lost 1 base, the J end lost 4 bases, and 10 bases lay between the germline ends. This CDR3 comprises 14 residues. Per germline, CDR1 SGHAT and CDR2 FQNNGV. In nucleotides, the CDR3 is TGTGCCAGCAGCTTAGGGACAGTCGGAGAGACCCAGTACTTC. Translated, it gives CASSLGTVGETQYF.

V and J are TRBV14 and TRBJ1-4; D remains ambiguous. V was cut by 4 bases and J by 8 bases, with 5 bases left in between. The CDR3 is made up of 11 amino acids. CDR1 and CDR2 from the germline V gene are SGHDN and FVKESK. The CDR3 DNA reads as TGTGCCAGCAGCCGATACGAAAAACTGTTTTTT. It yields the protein CASSRYEKLFF.

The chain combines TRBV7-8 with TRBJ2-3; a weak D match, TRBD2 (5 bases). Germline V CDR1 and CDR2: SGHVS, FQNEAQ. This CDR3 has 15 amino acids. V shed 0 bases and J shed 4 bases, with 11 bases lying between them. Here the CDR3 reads CASSLAAGAPDTQYF. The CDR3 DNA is TGTGCCAGCAGCTTAGCTGCGGGCGCCCCAGATACGCAGTATTTT. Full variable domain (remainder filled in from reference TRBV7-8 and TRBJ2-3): GAGVSQSPRYKVAKRGQDVALRCDPISGHVSLFWYQQALGQGPEFLTYFQNEAQLDKSGLPSDRFFAERPEGSVSTLKIQRTQQEDSAVYLCASSLAAGAPDTQYFGPGTRLTVL.

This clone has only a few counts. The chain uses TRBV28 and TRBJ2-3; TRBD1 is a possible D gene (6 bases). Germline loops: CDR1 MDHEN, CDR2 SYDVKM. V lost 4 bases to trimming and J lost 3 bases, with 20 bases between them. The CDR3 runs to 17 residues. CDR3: CASSSNQGTLLTDTQYF. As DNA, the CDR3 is TGTGCCAGCAGTTCCAACCAGGGGACCCTCCTAACAGATACGCAGTATTTT.